The 10 T cell receptor beta chains in this list originate from one sample, sequenced in a study of shared clonotypes between healthy human individuals. Here immunoSEQ multiplex PCR was the method, and the copy in TCRdb shows in-frame clones only, minus some. The table lists 2,500,000 or so clones, over 85% of them singletons. Sequences were obtained from naive CD4+ T cells sorted from blood. Subset denoted: CD45RA+ positively selected. Receptors originate from a man aged 18 to 30 in good health.

As to this clone: In the same sample, other DNA sequences code for this CDR3. The chain joins TRBV19 to TRBJ2-5; D gene uncertain. V dropped 4 bases and J dropped 4 bases, with 4 bases sitting between them. Per germline, CDR1 LNHDA and CDR2 SQIVND (reference sequence). There are 11 residues in the CDR3. The CDR3 region is CASSTGETQYF. In DNA form, the CDR3 reads TGTGCCAGTAGTACCGGAGAGACCCAGTACTTC. Full variable domain (outside the CDR3, taken from reference TRBV19 and TRBJ2-5): DGGITQSPKYLFRKEGQNVTLSCEQNLNHDAMYWYRQDPGQGLRLIYYSQIVNDFQKGDIAEGYSVSREKKESFPLTVTSAQKNPTAFYLCASSTGETQYFGPGTRLLVL.

On this clone itself: The same CDR3 can be traced to other DNA sequences in this sample. This chain uses TRBV5-1 with TRBJ2-5; D is unresolved. CDR1 SGHRS and CDR2 YFSETQ come from the germline V gene. The V gene lost 2 bases and the J gene lost 3 bases, with 8 bases spanning the gap. CDR3 length: 13 amino acids. CDR3 sequence (DNA): TGCGCCAGCAGCTTTTCTGGGGAAGAGACCCAGTACTTC. Amino acid sequence: CASSFSGEETQYF. Full variable domain (missing parts from reference TRBV5-1 and TRBJ2-5): KAGVTQTPRYLIKTRGQQVTLSCSPISGHRSVSWYQQTPGQGLQFLFEYFSETQRNKGNFPGRFSGRQFSNSRSEMNVSTLELGDSALYLCASSFSGEETQYFGPGTRLLVL.

V and J are TRBV10-3 and TRBJ1-1; a weak D match, TRBD1 (6 bases). The germline gives CDR1 ENHRY, CDR2 SYGVKD. Trimming stripped 11 bases from V and 7 bases from J, with 17 bases between. This CDR3 is 12 amino acids long. The CDR3 DNA reads as TGTGCCGTACGAGCAGGACAGAGTGAAGCTTTCTTT. This sequence encodes CAVRAGQSEAFF.

The chain combines TRBV19 with TRBJ2-5; D is perhaps TRBD1 or TRBD2 (6 bases each). The V gene's germline CDR1 is LNHDA and CDR2 SQIVND (reference sequence). The CDR3 runs 13 residues. V lost 3 bases to trimming and J lost 4 bases, with 9 bases between them. The CDR3 DNA reads TGTGCCAGTAGTATCCGGGGGCCAGAGACCCAGTACTTC. This sequence encodes CASSIRGPETQYF. Based on the CDR3 plus reference TRBV19 and TRBJ2-5, the full variable domain is DGGITQSPKYLFRKEGQNVTLSCEQNLNHDAMYWYRQDPGQGLRLIYYSQIVNDFQKGDIAEGYSVSREKKESFPLTVTSAQKNPTAFYLCASSIRGPETQYFGPGTRLLVL.

The V and J genes are TRBV6-1 and TRBJ1-2; D not resolved. The ends were cut back, 5 bases at V and 0 bases at J, with 13 bases in the middle. The CDR3 length is 15 residues. Germline values: CDR1 MNHNS, CDR2 SASEGT. The CDR3, as DNA: TGTGCCAGCAGTCCCTCCGGGAATTCTAACTATGGCTACACCTTC. Amino acid sequence: CASSPSGNSNYGYTF.

The chain has TRBV27 and TRBJ1-6; 9 nucleotides match TRBD1. Losses at the gene ends were 5 bases for V and 7 bases for J; bases not matched to a gene: 9. This CDR3 region has 16 residues. Germline V lookup: CDR1 MNHEY, CDR2 SMNVEV (reference sequence). CDR3 loop: CASSQPPGQGNSPLHF. The CDR3 nucleotides read TGTGCCAGCAGTCAACCTCCGGGACAGGGAAATTCACCCCTCCACTTT.

This clone was recorded only once. Other DNA variants within this sample encode the same CDR3. V gene TRBV6-1 combines with J gene TRBJ1-6; 7 bases map to TRBD1. CDR1 is MNHNS and CDR2 is SASEGT in the germline V gene. V shed 6 bases, J shed 9 bases, and the junction held 8 bases outside the gene matches. The CDR3 has 14 amino acids. The CDR3 spells CASRGQYGSSPLHF. CDR3 DNA: TGTGCCAGCAGGGGACAGTATGGTTCTTCACCCCTCCACTTT.

The chain's CDR3 is CASSLTGMMAFF. The DNA for the CDR3 is TGTGCCAGCAGCTTAACAGGGATGATGGCTTTCTTT. The chain couples TRBV7-2 to TRBJ1-1; D perhaps matches TRBD1 (6 bases). V shed 2 bases and J shed 11 bases, with 12 bases lying between them. The CDR3 contains 12 residues. From germline, CDR1 is SGHTA and CDR2 FQGNSA. The full variable domain, rest sourced from reference TRBV7-2 and TRBJ1-1, is GAGVSQSPSNKVTEKGKDVELRCDPISGHTALYWYRQSLGQGLEFLIYFQGNSAPDKSGLPSDRFSAERTGGSVSTLTIQRTQQEDSAVYLCASSLTGMMAFFGQGTRLTVV.

This chain uses TRBV15 with TRBJ1-2; 9 nucleotides line up with TRBD1. CDR1 and CDR2 from the germline V gene are LNHNV and YYDKDF (reference sequence). The CDR3 covers 15 residues. The V and J ends lost 6 bases and 5 bases, in that order; junction bases with no gene match: 10. CDR3 in DNA: TGTGCCACCAGTTCGGAACCGGGACAGGGTTATGGCTACACCTTC. Translated: CATSSEPGQGYGYTF.

The CDR3: CASSPRDTSYEQYF. The CDR3 nucleotides are TGTGCCAGCAGTCCCCGGGACACCTCCTACGAGCAGTACTTC. The chain links TRBV25-1 to TRBJ2-7, with TRBD1 as a possible D gene (6 bases). The CDR3 is 14 amino acids. Trimming stripped 5 bases from V and 0 bases from J, with 11 bases between. Germline V CDR1 and CDR2: MGHDK, SYGVNS.